Shown below are 21 T cell receptor beta chains from a single sample sequenced in a study of cytomegalovirus exposure and HLA in healthy donors (dated by TCRdb to the late 2010s). Receptors were amplified or captured by the immunoSEQ multiplex PCR assay. For the multiplex PCR, a mixture combining 60 forward primers for TCR Vbeta segments and 13 reverse primers for TCR Jbeta segments was used. Not all clones reach the TCRdb copy of this immuneACCESS table, which keeps in-frame sequences only. Checked studies attribute under half of the gap to unresolved V genes and leave the rest unexplained. This sample comprises 120,000 or so clones, roughly four fifths of them detected only once. The ten largest clonotypes hold 1.8% of the sample. The sample was PBMCs. These receptors all stem from a man aged 18 to 30 in good health and CMV-seronegative.

The V gene is TRBV7-3, the J gene TRBJ2-7, with TRBD1 identical over 7 bases. Unmatched junction bases numbered 6, after V lost 5 bases and J lost 5 bases. Germline V gene lookup returns CDR1 SGHTA and CDR2 FQGTGA. The CDR3 has 13 residues. CDR3 DNA: TGTGCCAGCAGCCTCGACAGGGCTGACGAGCAGTACTTC. It translates to CASSLDRADEQYF.

The CDR3 nucleotides are TGTGCCAGCTCACCACTCTCACCGGGACAGGGATCTGGAAACACCATATATTTT. It specifies CASSPLSPGQGSGNTIYF. J is TRBJ1-3 and V is TRBV18, with 9 bases identical to TRBD1. The V and J ends lost 1 base and 1 base, in that order; junction bases with no gene match: 8. The germline V gene has CDR1 KGHSH and CDR2 LQKENI. This CDR3 has 18 amino acids. The full variable domain, in which reference TRBV18 and TRBJ1-3 provide the parts outside the CDR3, is NAGVMQNPRHLVRRRGQEARLRCSPMKGHSHVYWYRQLPEEGLKFMVYLQKENIIDESGMPKERFSAEFPKEGPSILRIQQVVRGDSAAYFCASSPLSPGQGSGNTIYFGEGSWLTVV.

The table lists this clone with a few counts. The genes are TRBV7-8 and TRBJ2-2; TRBD2 is a possible D gene (5 bases). V lost 1 base and J lost 6, with 12 bases in between. Germline CDR1 reads SGHVS; CDR2 reads FQNEAQ. CDR3 size: 15 residues. The DNA of the CDR3 is TGTGCCAGCAGCTTAGAGGCTAGGACTCCCGGGGAGCTGTTTTTT. As protein: CASSLEARTPGELFF.

The CDR3 loop reads CATSAGTSGASYNEQFF. CDR3 coding DNA: TGTGCCACCAGCGCTGGGACTAGCGGGGCCTCCTACAATGAGCAGTTCTTC. The chain links TRBV15 to TRBJ2-1; 13 bases match TRBD2. This CDR3 is built from 17 residues. The V segment lost 5 bases and the J segment 0 bases; nucleotides outside the gene matches: 4. CDR1 is LNHNV and CDR2 is YYDKDF in the germline V gene (reference sequence).

This rearrangement joins TRBV5-6 to TRBJ2-5; D is undetermined. Between the trimmed V and J ends, which lost 3 bases and 0 bases, there was a span of 12 bases. Germline assignment: CDR1 SGHDT and CDR2 YYEEEE. There are 15 residues in the CDR3. For the CDR3, the DNA is TGTGCCAGCAGCTCGTCCCGTTCGTACCAAGAGACCCAGTACTTC. It is translated as CASSSSRSYQETQYF.

In this sample, this clone turned up once. V gene TRBV2 combines with J gene TRBJ2-7; TRBD2 might be the D (6 bases). Germline values: CDR1 SNHLY, CDR2 FYNNEI. V was cut by 0 bases and J by 3 bases, with 18 bases left in between. This CDR3 region has 17 residues. CDR3 sequence: CASSEAPGSGGGYEQYF. In DNA, the CDR3 is TGTGCCAGCAGTGAAGCGCCAGGGTCTGGGGGAGGCTACGAGCAGTACTTC.

In its sample, this clone was seen a few times. The J gene is TRBJ2-1, the V gene TRBV29-1, with D perhaps matching TRBD1 (6 bases). V was shortened by 2 bases and J by 12 bases, with 17 bases between the two germline ends. Germline V lookup: CDR1 SQVTM, CDR2 ANQGSEA. This CDR3 comprises 13 residues. CDR3 sequence reads: CSVERPQGNGQFF. The DNA of the CDR3 is TGCAGCGTTGAAAGACCTCAGGGGAACGGGCAGTTCTTC.

This clone showed up just a few times. In nucleotides, the CDR3 is TGTGCCAGCAGTGCCACCGGGACAGGGGAAAGAACAGATACGCAGTATTTT. Amino acids: CASSATGTGERTDTQYF. The V and J genes are TRBV2 and TRBJ2-3, with 10 positions matching TRBD1. V lost 4 bases, J lost 3 bases, and 10 bases stayed unmatched. The CDR3 runs to 17 residues. The germline V gene encodes CDR1 SNHLY and CDR2 FYNNEI.

The chain uses TRBV19 and TRBJ1-1; maybe TRBD1 (6 bases). Deletions cut 4 bases from V and 7 bases from J, with 10 bases between. CDR3 size: 12 residues. The V gene's germline CDR1 is LNHDA and CDR2 SQIVND (reference sequence). As DNA, the CDR3 is TGTGCCAGTAGTACAGGGGTTATTGAAGCTTTCTTT. It encodes CASSTGVIEAFF.

The rearrangement joins TRBV20-1 to TRBJ1-1; D gene unclear. This CDR3 contains 8 residues. CDR1 DFQATT and CDR2 SNEGSKA come from the germline V gene (reference sequence). V was clipped by 8 bases and J by 6 bases, with 4 bases between them. CDR3: CSPSEAFF. CDR3 in DNA: TGCAGTCCTTCTGAAGCTTTCTTT.

CDR3 DNA sequence: TGTGCCAGCAGTGCAGGGGACGGTAATCAGCCCCAGCATTTT. Its protein product is CASSAGDGNQPQHF. This chain uses TRBV6-5 with TRBJ1-5, with a weak D call TRBD1 (6 bases). The CDR3 is 14 amino acids. V gave up 5 bases and J gave up 4 bases, with 12 bases separating them. Germline V gene data show CDR1 as MNHEY and CDR2 as SVGAGI.

The V gene is TRBV4-1, the J gene TRBJ2-1, with a possible D match to TRBD1 (5 bases). Germline CDR1 and CDR2: MGHRA and YSYEKL. Trimming pared 8 bases from V and 7 bases from J, leaving 9 bases between. The CDR3 is 11 residues long. The CDR3 DNA reads as TGCGCCAGCTCCCAGGGTAATGAGCAGTTCTTC. As protein: CASSQGNEQFF.

This clone has only one observation. The V call is TRBV5-6, the J call TRBJ2-7, with a possible D match to TRBD2 (6 bases). V lost 4 bases to trimming and J lost 3 bases, with 17 bases between them. The CDR3 loop spans 15 amino acids. The germline gives CDR1 SGHDT, CDR2 YYEEEE. The DNA for the CDR3 is TGTGCCAGCAGCCCGCAAAGGGGAGGAAGCTACGAGCAGTACTTC. This encodes CASSPQRGGSYEQYF.

The rearrangement joins TRBV5-6 to TRBJ2-1, with 8 bases fitting TRBD2. The ends lost 6 bases at V and 0 bases at J; junction bases unmatched: 14. CDR1 and CDR2 (germline): SGHDT, YYEEEE. This CDR3 region has 18 residues. This chain's CDR3 is CASIPTMGGGSSYNEQFF. CDR3 DNA sequence: TGTGCCAGCATCCCTACAATGGGCGGGGGGTCCTCCTACAATGAGCAGTTCTTC.

The chain recombines TRBV27 with TRBJ2-7; a weak D match, TRBD2 (6 bases). V was cut by 3 bases and J by 5 bases, with 26 bases left in between. CDR1 is MNHEY and CDR2 is SMNVEV in the germline V gene (reference sequence). This CDR3 region has 18 residues. This CDR3 reads CASSFSTRGPPLSDEQYF. The CDR3 DNA sequence: TGTGCCAGCAGTTTCTCTACGCGGGGACCCCCTCTCTCGGACGAGCAGTACTTC.

The chain employs TRBV4-2 and TRBJ1-5; 7 bases line up with TRBD1. V was pared by 0 bases and J by 3 bases, with 2 bases of the junction left unmatched. Germline V lookup: CDR1 LGHNA, CDR2 YNFKEQ. CDR3 length equals 15 residues. The CDR3 coding sequence is TGTGCCAGCAGCCAAGACGGACAGGTCAATCAGCCCCAGCATTTT. This gives the protein CASSQDGQVNQPQHF.

J is TRBJ1-2 and V is TRBV19; no clear D gene. V lost 5 bases to trimming and J lost 1 base, with 11 bases between them. The CDR3 totals 14 residues. In germline, CDR1 is LNHDA, CDR2 SQIVND (reference sequence). CDR3 nucleotide sequence: TGTGCCAGTAGTTTTCTCGGGGTTAACTATGGCTACACCTTC. Translated, it gives CASSFLGVNYGYTF.

The V call is TRBV6-6, the J call TRBJ2-5, with 11 nucleotides matching TRBD2. This CDR3 is built from 15 residues. CDR1 is MNHNY, CDR2 SVGAGI, per germline (reference sequence). V gave up 7 bases and J gave up 2 bases; unmatched junction bases: 6. This chain's CDR3 is CASTPPSGGQETQYF. In DNA form, the CDR3 reads TGTGCCAGCACCCCCCCTAGCGGGGGGCAAGAGACCCAGTACTTC.

The chain is built from TRBV5-5 and TRBJ2-7; weak D call: TRBD1 (5 bases). V lost 0 bases and J lost 4, with 8 bases in between. Germline CDR1 reads SGHKS; CDR2 reads YYEKEE (reference sequence). The CDR3 sequence is 13 residues long. DNA for the CDR3: TGTGCCAGCAGCTTGGAGGGGTGGTACGAGCAGTACTTC. This codes for CASSLEGWYEQYF.

Only a few counts were recorded for this clone. This rearrangement joins TRBV5-4 to TRBJ2-7, with TRBD1 identical over 7 bases. V was pared by 2 bases and J by 1 base, with 3 bases of the junction left unmatched. CDR3 length: 14 amino acids. CDR1 SGHNT and CDR2 YYREEE come from the germline V gene (reference sequence). The CDR3: CASSFQQGSYEQYF. As DNA, the CDR3 is TGTGCCAGCAGCTTTCAACAGGGGTCCTACGAGCAGTACTTC.

The chain employs TRBV6-5 and TRBJ2-1; TRBD2 matches at 10 bases. The CDR3 has 15 residues. Germline V gives CDR1 MNHEY, CDR2 SVGAGI. The trim removed 0 bases at V and 10 bases at J, leaving 6 bases unmatched. The DNA of the CDR3 is TGTGCCAGCAGTTACTCGAGCGGGGGGGTTGACGAGCAGTTCTTC. This gives the protein CASSYSSGGVDEQFF.